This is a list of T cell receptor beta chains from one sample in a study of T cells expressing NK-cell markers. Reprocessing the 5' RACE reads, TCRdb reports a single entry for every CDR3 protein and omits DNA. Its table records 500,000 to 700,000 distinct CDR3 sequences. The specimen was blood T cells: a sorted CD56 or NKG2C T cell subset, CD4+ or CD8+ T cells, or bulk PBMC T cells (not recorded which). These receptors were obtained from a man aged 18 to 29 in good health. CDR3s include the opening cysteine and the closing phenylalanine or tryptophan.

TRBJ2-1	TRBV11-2	CASSQRAGGPYPSSYNEQFF
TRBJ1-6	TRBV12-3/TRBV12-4	CASTRAGQGVSPLHF
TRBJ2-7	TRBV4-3	CASSRTTSGEAYEQYF
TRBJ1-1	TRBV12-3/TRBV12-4	CASSLGLGQATTEAFF
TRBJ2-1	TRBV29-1	CSVGREALHEQFF
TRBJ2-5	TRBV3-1	CASSPRFPGETQYF
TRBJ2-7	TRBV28	CASSTTSGRHKSYEQYF
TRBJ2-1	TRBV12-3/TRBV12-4	CASSGLAGDIRNEQFF
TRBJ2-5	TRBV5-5	CASSLSPGTDQETQYF
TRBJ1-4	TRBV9	CASSPGGGANEKLFF